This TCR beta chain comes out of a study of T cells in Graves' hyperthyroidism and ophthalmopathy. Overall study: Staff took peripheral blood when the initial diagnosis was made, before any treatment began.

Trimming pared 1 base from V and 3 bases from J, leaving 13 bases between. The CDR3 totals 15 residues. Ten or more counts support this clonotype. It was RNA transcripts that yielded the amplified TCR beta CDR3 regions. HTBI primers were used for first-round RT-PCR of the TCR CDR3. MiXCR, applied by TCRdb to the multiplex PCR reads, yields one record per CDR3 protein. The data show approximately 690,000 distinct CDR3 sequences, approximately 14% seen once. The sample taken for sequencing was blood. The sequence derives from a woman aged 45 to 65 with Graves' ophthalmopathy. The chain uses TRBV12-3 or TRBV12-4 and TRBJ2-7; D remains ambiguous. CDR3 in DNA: TGTGCCAGCAGTTTAGGGTATGGGGAAGGCTACGAGCAGTACTTC. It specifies CASSLGYGEGYEQYF.